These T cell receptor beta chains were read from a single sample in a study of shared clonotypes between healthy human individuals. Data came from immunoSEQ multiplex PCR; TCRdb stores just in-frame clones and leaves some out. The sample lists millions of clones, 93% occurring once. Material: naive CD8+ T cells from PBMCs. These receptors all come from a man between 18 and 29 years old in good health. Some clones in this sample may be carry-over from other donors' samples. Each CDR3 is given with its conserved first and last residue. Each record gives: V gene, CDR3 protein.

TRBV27 CASSLGVGTSVYEQYF
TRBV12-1 CASSQLIAGGPCEQFF
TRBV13 CASSQAGGPWEQYF
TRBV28 CASSTGRFEPQHF
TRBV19 CASIRSGRTPQEQFF
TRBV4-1 CASSPRVSGANVLTF
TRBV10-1 CASSLLASTGELFF
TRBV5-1 CASSHRWTGPERMYEQYF
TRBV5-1 CASSFWRDHYEQYF
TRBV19 CASSIGGTGNTIYF
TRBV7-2 CASSLDKMGYGYTF
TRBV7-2 CASSLRIGIIGELFF
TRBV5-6 CASSLGGSRSQPQHF
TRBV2 CAIQEILEETQYF
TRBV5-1 CASSFGDSSFGDTQYF
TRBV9 CASSDRLATTTDTQYF
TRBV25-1 CASSISGTEQFF
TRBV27 CASSSGSTDTQYF
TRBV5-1 CASSLGRTSGSANTGELFF
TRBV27 CASSLAGSYGYTF
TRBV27 CASSFRLAGVAGELFF
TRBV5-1 CASRPVGSYEQYF
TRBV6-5 CASSYGRGLSTEAFF
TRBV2 CASREPGQVNYNEQFF
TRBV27 CASSLAGRRSYNEQFF
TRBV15 CATSSGLAGTVLGYNEQFF
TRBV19 CASSRDGAYEQYF
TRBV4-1 CASSLGQGLGELFF
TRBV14 CASSQGSAGGREQYF
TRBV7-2 CASSSRQGPSYEQYF
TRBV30 CAWSETGNGPQHF
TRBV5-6 CASSYGVNQPQHF
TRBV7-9 CASSLTPPNYGYTF
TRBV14 CASSYNRGRNTEAFF
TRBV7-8 CASSSDPRRPAFF
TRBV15 CATRSLPSTSTDTQYF
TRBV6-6 CAAWAGALYGYTF
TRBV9 CASSAPGGGKYNEQFF
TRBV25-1 CASSPPNRVEQYF
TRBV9 CASSASGKETQYF
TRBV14 CASSQGGAGVYEQYF
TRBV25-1 CASSEFVTSGRETQYF
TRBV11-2 CASSLDRRTGGSGANVLTF
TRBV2 CASTRGHNEQFF
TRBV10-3 CAISDRQGDTEAFF
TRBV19 CASSIGGRGEKLFF
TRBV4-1 CASSPRQGGYEQYF
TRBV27 CASSWRGNNEQFF
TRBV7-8 CASSEPSGDNEQFF
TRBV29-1 CSVTYNTYEQYF
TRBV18 CASSPPWDSGIHYEQYF
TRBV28 CASSLGTGANQPQHF
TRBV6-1 CASSEARGFSGNTIYF
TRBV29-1 CSVEDFGGLVGYTF
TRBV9 CASSRNQGAHYNEQFF